This is a list of T cell receptor beta chains from one sample in a study of cytomegalovirus exposure and HLA in healthy donors. TCRdb's table, derived via immunoSEQ multiplex PCR, lists solely in-frame clones and lacks some. The data hold some 77,000 clones, with around three quarters observed a single time. The sample consisted of PBMCs. These receptors were obtained from a man in his thirties or forties in good health and CMV-seronegative. Each CDR3 is given with its conserved first and last residue. D genes are given only for firm matches. Clone size is not always given. Where it is, it says once, few, many or a class for expanded clones.

v_gene	abundance	d_gene	j_gene	CDR3nt	CDR3aa
TRBV5-1	NA	NA	TRBJ2-1	TGCGCCAGCAGTCTTCCGGGATTAGGTGCGCAGTTCTTC	CASSLPGLGAQFF
TRBV6-5	few	TRBD1	TRBJ2-1	TGTGCCAGCACTCAAACCGGGACAGGGGTGACCGAGCAGTTCTTC	CASTQTGTGVTEQFF
TRBV29-1	NA	TRBD1	TRBJ2-4	TGCAGCGTTGTGATCCCGGGACAGGGGACCAAAAACATTCAGTACTTC	CSVVIPGQGTKNIQYF
TRBV5-1	few	NA	TRBJ1-2	TGCGCCAGCAGCTCCGGAGGCCGGCAGTCCTATGGCTACACCTTC	CASSSGGRQSYGYTF
TRBV5-5	NA	NA	TRBJ2-5	TGTGCCAGCAGCTTGGTCACAGCCCAAGAGACCCAGTACTTC	CASSLVTAQETQYF
TRBV6-5	few	NA	TRBJ2-7	TGTGCCAGCAGTGGGGCGGCGGACTACGAGCAGTACTTC	CASSGAADYEQYF
TRBV7-9	NA	TRBD1	TRBJ2-2	TGTGCCAGCAGCTCCAGGGGGAGTAACTCCGGGGAGCTGTTTTTT	CASSSRGSNSGELFF
TRBV7-6	few	TRBD2	TRBJ2-7	TGTGCCAGCAGCTTCGGGGAGGGTCGGTACGAGCAGTACTTC	CASSFGEGRYEQYF
TRBV4-2	NA	TRBD2	TRBJ2-5	TGTGCCAGCAGCCAAGAGGGGCGGGGGACAGAGACCCAGTACTTC	CASSQEGRGTETQYF
TRBV7-9	NA	TRBD1	TRBJ2-1	TGTGCCAGCAGCTTAGGAGACAGGGCGGGTGAGCAGTTCTTC	CASSLGDRAGEQFF
TRBV19	NA	NA	TRBJ2-7	TGTGCCAGTAAACGGCAGCCGGGTCTTTACGAGCAGTACTTC	CASKRQPGLYEQYF
TRBV5-1	once	NA	TRBJ2-7	TGCGCCAGCAGAGACCCCGGGACAAACTACGAGCAGTACTTC	CASRDPGTNYEQYF
TRBV30	NA	NA	TRBJ1-5	TGTGCCTGGAGTCGAACAGGCTACAATCAGCCCCAGCATTTT	CAWSRTGYNQPQHF
TRBV10-3	NA	TRBD1	TRBJ1-1	TGTGCCATCAGGACAGGGAATACTGAAGCTTTCTTT	CAIRTGNTEAFF
TRBV7-6	NA	NA	TRBJ2-3	TGTGCCAGCAGCCTTGCAGCGAGCACAGATACGCAGTATTTT	CASSLAASTDTQYF
TRBV19	NA	NA	TRBJ1-2	TGTGCCAGTAGTATTGGGGGCACGGGCTATGGCTACCCCTTC	CASSIGGTGYGYPF
TRBV6-5	NA	TRBD1	TRBJ1-1	TGTGCCAGCACCCGGGACAGGGGGTATACTGAAGCTTTCTTT	CASTRDRGYTEAFF
TRBV9	NA	NA	TRBJ2-5	TGTGCCAGCAGCCAAACAGGGAATGGAGAGACCCAGTACTTC	CASSQTGNGETQYF
TRBV7-9	NA	NA	TRBJ1-5	TGTTCCAGCAGCAAAAGCGGTCAGCCCCAGCATTTT	CSSSKSGQPQHF
TRBV6-5	NA	TRBD2	TRBJ2-5	TGTGCCAGCAGACGCCTAGCGGGGGAGACCCAGTACTTC	CASRRLAGETQYF
TRBV27	NA	TRBD2	TRBJ2-3	TGTGCCAGCAGCCCCGGGACTAGCGGCACAGATACGCAGTATTTT	CASSPGTSGTDTQYF
TRBV7-9	NA	NA	TRBJ2-5	TGTGCCAGCAGCTATAGAGAGACCCAGTACTTC	CASSYRETQYF
TRBV7-2	NA	NA	TRBJ1-4	TGTGCCAGCAGCTCCTCCCAGGCCCGAAAACTGTTTTTT	CASSSSQARKLFF
TRBV28	NA	NA	TRBJ2-1	TGTGCCAGCAGTTTGTCAGGGGCCTACAATGAGCAGTTCTTC	CASSLSGAYNEQFF
TRBV29-1	NA	TRBD1	TRBJ2-7	TGCAGCGCTACCGGGGACAGCAGGACCTACGAGCAGTACTTC	CSATGDSRTYEQYF
TRBV14	few	NA	TRBJ1-1	TGTGCCAGCAGCGGAGGAGGGGCATTGAACACTGAAGCTTTCTTT	CASSGGGALNTEAFF
TRBV6-5	NA	TRBD2	TRBJ2-7	TGTGCCAGCAGTTACTCGACGGGAGGTACCTACGAGCAGTACTTC	CASSYSTGGTYEQYF
TRBV7-8	NA	NA	TRBJ2-3	TGTGCCAGCAGCTTAACCAGGGTTAGCACAGATACGCAGTATTTT	CASSLTRVSTDTQYF
TRBV5-4	NA	TRBD2	TRBJ2-5	TGTGCCAGCAGCACCGGACTAGAGGCAGAGACCCAGTACTTC	CASSTGLEAETQYF
TRBV7-9	few	TRBD2	TRBJ2-7	TGTGCCAGCAGCGCCAGGGGTCGGGGGGGTTACGAGCAGTACTTC	CASSARGRGGYEQYF
TRBV27	NA	NA	TRBJ2-2	TGTGCCAGCAGTTTCCAGGCGGGGACCGGGGAGCTGTTTTTT	CASSFQAGTGELFF
TRBV18	NA	NA	TRBJ1-2	TGTGCCAGCTCCCCGCTCGGGGACAAGGCGTATGGCTACACCTTC	CASSPLGDKAYGYTF
TRBV19	NA	NA	TRBJ2-6	TGTGCCAGTAGTTCCACTGGGGCCAACGTCCTGACTTTC	CASSSTGANVLTF
TRBV11-2	once	NA	TRBJ2-2	TGTGCCAGCAGCTTTACGAACACCGGGGAGCTGTTTTTT	CASSFTNTGELFF
TRBV7-9	NA	NA	TRBJ1-2	TGTGCCAGCAGCCGGACAGATTACTACACCTTC	CASSRTDYYTF
TRBV5-6	NA	TRBD2	TRBJ2-1	TGTGCCAGCCGCTTTCGGACTAGCGGATTATATGAGCAGTTCTTC	CASRFRTSGLYEQFF